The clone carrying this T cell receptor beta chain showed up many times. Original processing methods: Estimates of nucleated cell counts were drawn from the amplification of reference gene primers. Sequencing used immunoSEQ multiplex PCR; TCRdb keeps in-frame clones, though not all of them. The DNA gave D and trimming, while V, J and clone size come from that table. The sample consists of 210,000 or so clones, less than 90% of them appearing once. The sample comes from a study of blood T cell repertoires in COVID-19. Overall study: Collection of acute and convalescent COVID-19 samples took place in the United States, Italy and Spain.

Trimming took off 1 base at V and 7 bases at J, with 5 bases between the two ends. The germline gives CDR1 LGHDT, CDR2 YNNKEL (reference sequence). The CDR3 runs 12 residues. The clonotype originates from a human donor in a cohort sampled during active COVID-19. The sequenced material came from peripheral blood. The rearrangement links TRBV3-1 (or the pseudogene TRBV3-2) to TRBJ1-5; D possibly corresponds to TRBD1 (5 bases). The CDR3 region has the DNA TGTGCCAGCAGCCAAGGACAGCAGCCCCAGCATTTT. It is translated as CASSQGQQPQHF.